This T cell receptor (beta chain) was recorded in a study of CD8 T cells in Susac syndrome. Whole-study findings and limits: The number of individuals included in the study's TCR sequencing and HLA analysis was acknowledged as relatively small.

This clonotype has more than one count but fewer than ten. Its specificity is not known. In contrast to the negatively isolated CD8+ and CD4+ T cells, TEMRA cells were FACS-enriched. This CDR3 has 13 residues. Germline V gives CDR1 GTSNPN, CDR2 SVGIG (reference sequence). V lost 1 base, J lost 1 base, and 7 bases lay in between. About 0.5 to 1 ug RNA was reverse transcribed with random hexamers. The CDR3 of TCR beta was amplified by immunoSEQ multiplex PCR across 54 Vbeta and 13 Jbeta. TCRdb re-derived calls from the immunoSEQ multiplex PCR reads in MiXCR, one entry per CDR3 protein. Of roughly 330,000 distinct CDR3 sequences in the sample, under 95% were seen once.

The V gene is TRBV30, the J gene TRBJ1-1, with D unresolved. The sequence was obtained from a human donor with multiple sclerosis. Sequenced input: CD4+ T cells from PBMCs. The CDR3 spells CAWSGTANTEAFF. For the CDR3, the DNA is TGTGCCTGGAGTGGTACAGCGAACACTGAAGCTTTCTTT.